This entry lists 18 T cell receptor beta chains sequenced from one sample in a study of blood T cells in healthy people across ages. For the second PCR, which ran for roughly 6 to 12 cycles, a sample-barcoded 5' primer and a J-beta primer mix were used. TCRdb analysed the 5' RACE reads with MiXCR anew, one entry per CDR3 protein. This sample has 600,000 to 1,000,000 distinct CDR3 sequences; roughly 50% occur once, and the top ten carry approximately 21%. Sequenced material: blood. The origin of the receptors is a man aged 30 to 45 in good health.

This clonotype was seen repeatedly, ten times or more. The genes are TRBV4-2 and TRBJ2-7; 9 bases agree with TRBD1. The CDR3 length is 16 residues. Germline-derived CDR1 and CDR2 are LGHNA and YNFKEQ. The V and J ends lost 0 bases and 2 bases, in that order; junction bases with no gene match: 5. In DNA form, the CDR3 reads TGTGCCAGCAGCCAAGAGACGGGGGACAGGGCCTACGAGCAGTACTTC. Protein sequence: CASSQETGDRAYEQYF.

The rearrangement links TRBV11-2 to TRBJ2-3, with 7 bases aligning to TRBD1. The V and J ends lost 0 bases and 5 bases, in that order; junction bases with no gene match: 5. Germline V CDR1 and CDR2: SGHAT, FQNNGV. The CDR3 has 15 amino acids. CDR3 DNA sequence: TGTGCCAGCAGCTTAGAGGGGACAGTAAAAGATACGCAGTATTTT. Its translation: CASSLEGTVKDTQYF.

This chain links TRBV19 with TRBJ2-3; possibly TRBD1 or TRBD2 for D (5 bases each). Deletions cut 6 bases from V and 4 bases from J, with 17 bases between. Germline V gene data show CDR1 as LNHDA and CDR2 as SQIVND (reference sequence). This CDR3 spans 15 amino acids. The CDR3 protein is CASSGATGLSDTQYF. The CDR3 DNA follows: TGTGCCAGTAGCGGCGCCACAGGACTCTCAGATACGCAGTATTTT. The full variable domain, in which reference TRBV19 and TRBJ2-3 provide the parts outside the CDR3, is DGGITQSPKYLFRKEGQNVTLSCEQNLNHDAMYWYRQDPGQGLRLIYYSQIVNDFQKGDIAEGYSVSREKKESFPLTVTSAQKNPTAFYLCASSGATGLSDTQYFGPGTRLTVL.

This clonotype was counted between two and nine times. This chain joins TRBV20-1 and TRBJ2-3, with D hard to call. Germline V lookup: CDR1 DFQATT, CDR2 SNEGSKA (reference sequence). This CDR3 has 14 amino acids. The V gene lost 3 bases and the J gene lost 5 bases, with 15 bases spanning the gap. CDR3 sequence: CSASLYLDGDTQYF. CDR3 DNA sequence: TGCAGTGCTAGTCTCTATTTGGATGGAGATACGCAGTATTTT.

The chain couples TRBV27 to TRBJ2-1; 8 bases line up with TRBD2. Per germline, CDR1 MNHEY and CDR2 SMNVEV (reference sequence). CDR3 length equals 16 residues. Trimming at V came to 5 bases and at J to 8 bases, leaving 14 bases not matched to a gene. The CDR3 sequence: CASSPPPAGVIDEQFF. CDR3 bases: TGTGCCAGCAGTCCCCCCCCAGCGGGAGTGATCGATGAGCAGTTCTTC.

The V call is TRBV7-2, the J call TRBJ2-7; TRBD1 is a possible D gene (5 bases). V was cut by 2 bases and J by 6 bases, with 14 bases left in between. The germline gives CDR1 SGHTA, CDR2 FQGNSA. The CDR3 runs 14 residues. The DNA for the CDR3 is TGTGCCAGCAGCTTAAAGTGGGGCGAGAGCGAGCAGTACTTC. Protein: CASSLKWGESEQYF.

The V gene is TRBV28, the J gene TRBJ2-1, with TRBD2 identical over 11 bases. V was clipped by 1 base and J by 6 bases; unmatched bases: 5. The CDR3 contains 16 residues. The V gene's germline CDR1 is MDHEN and CDR2 SYDVKM. CDR3 coding DNA: TGTGCCAGCAGTTTATCTGCGACTAGCGGGACCAATGAGCAGTTCTTC. Protein sequence: CASSLSATSGTNEQFF.

The chain joins TRBV27 to TRBJ2-7; possibly TRBD2 for D (6 bases). The end of the DNA aligns better with TRBJ2-5, so the J call may be wrong. The CDR3 totals 16 residues. Looked up from germline, CDR1 is MNHEY and CDR2 is SMNVEV (reference sequence). The CDR3: CASSLNGGSPPTTQYF. The CDR3 DNA follows: TGTGCCAGCAGTTTAAACGGGGGTAGCCCGCCGACGACCCAGTACTTC.

CDR3 in amino acids: CASRYLTSGKDTQYF. Written as DNA, the CDR3 is TGTGCCAGCAGATATCTGACTAGCGGGAAAGATACGCAGTATTTT. The V and J genes are TRBV12-3 or TRBV12-4 and TRBJ2-3; TRBD2 agrees at 11 bases. The CDR3 length is 15 residues. V shed 6 bases, J shed 5 bases, and the junction held 7 bases outside the gene matches.

V usage is TRBV7-8 and J usage is TRBJ2-1, with D perhaps TRBD2 (5 bases). The germline gives CDR1 SGHVS, CDR2 FQNEAQ. The CDR3 sequence is 14 residues long. V was cut by 8 bases and J by 5 bases, with 16 bases left in between. This CDR3 is CASGSGFAHNEQFF. The CDR3, as DNA: TGTGCCAGCGGGTCGGGGTTCGCGCACAATGAGCAGTTCTTC.

The table lists this clonotype with a few counts. A read error may produce the germline difference seen at one junction end. CDR3 sequence: CAVRGGQGPYEQYF. DNA for the CDR3: TGTGCCGTCAGAGGGGGACAGGGACCCTACGAGCAGTACTTC. V gene TRBV10-3 combines with J gene TRBJ2-7; 9 positions agree with TRBD1. Germline CDR1 is ENHRY and CDR2 is SYGVKD. CDR3 length: 14 residues.

This clonotype showed up just a few times. This sequence joins TRBV19 and TRBJ1-5; the D gene is possibly TRBD1 (5 bases). V lost 6 bases, J lost 4 bases, and 10 bases lay in between. There are 13 residues in the CDR3. From germline, CDR1 is LNHDA and CDR2 SQIVND (reference sequence). CDR3 amino acids: CASSPGLNQPQHF. The CDR3 DNA sequence: TGTGCCAGTAGCCCAGGGTTAAATCAGCCCCAGCATTTT.

The rearrangement links TRBV7-9 to TRBJ2-3; possibly TRBD2 for D (5 bases). This CDR3 spans 16 amino acids. Germline CDR1 reads SEHNR; CDR2 reads FQNEAQ (reference sequence). Trimming shortened V by 1 base and J by 0 bases, and 11 bases separated the two germline ends. Written as DNA, the CDR3 is TGTGCCAGCAGCTTAGAGCGGTATTCTAGCACAGATACGCAGTATTTT. Its protein product is CASSLERYSSTDTQYF.

This chain joins TRBV10-3 and TRBJ2-7; D possibly corresponds to TRBD1 (5 bases). This CDR3 has 16 residues. Germline loops: CDR1 ENHRY, CDR2 SYGVKD. V lost 3 bases to trimming and J lost 0 bases, with 15 bases between them. CDR3 protein: CAISEGSEGVSYEQYF. CDR3 sequence (DNA): TGTGCCATCAGTGAAGGGTCAGAAGGGGTCTCCTACGAGCAGTACTTC.

This clonotype turned up a few times. The CDR3 sequence: CASSSGTGIYEAHQPQHF. CDR3 nucleotide sequence: TGTGCCAGCAGTTCCGGGACAGGGATCTACGAAGCCCATCAGCCCCAGCATTTT. The rearrangement links TRBV6-5 to TRBJ1-5; 9 bases are shared with TRBD1. This CDR3 region has 18 residues. Germline V gene data show CDR1 as MNHEY and CDR2 as SVGAGI. V lost 4 bases to trimming and J lost 5 bases; unmatched junction nucleotides: 15.

This clonotype turned up a few times. The V call is TRBV11-1, the J call TRBJ2-1; D is uncertain. The CDR3 sequence is 15 residues long. Germline-derived CDR1 and CDR2 are SGHAT and FQDESV (reference sequence). V was cut by 2 bases and J by 1 base, with 9 bases left in between. The CDR3 loop is CASSLNRRSYNEQFF. The CDR3 coding sequence is TGTGCCAGCAGCTTAAATCGGCGGTCCTACAATGAGCAGTTCTTC.

V is TRBV10-3 and J is TRBJ2-1; possibly TRBD2 for D (6 bases). The length of the CDR3 is 14 residues. The ends were cut back, 4 bases at V and 1 base at J, with 8 bases in the middle. Germline V CDR1 and CDR2: ENHRY, SYGVKD. CDR3 in DNA: TGTGCCATCAGTGTTCGGGGGTCCTACAATGAGCAGTTCTTC. Amino acid sequence: CAISVRGSYNEQFF.

This clonotype has just a few counts. This rearrangement joins TRBV15 to TRBJ2-3; D is undetermined. This CDR3 comprises 14 residues. V shed 0 bases and J shed 2 bases, with 6 bases lying between them. Looked up from germline, CDR1 is LNHNV and CDR2 is YYDKDF (reference sequence). The CDR3 is CATSRDRHTDTQYF. The CDR3 DNA reads as TGTGCCACCAGCAGAGATCGTCACACAGATACGCAGTATTTT. The full variable domain, completed using reference TRBV15 and TRBJ2-3, is DAMVIQNPRYQVTQFGKPVTLSCSQTLNHNVMYWYQQKSSQAPKLLFHYYDKDFNNEADTPDNFQSRRPNTSFCFLDIRSPGLGDTAMYLCATSRDRHTDTQYFGPGTRLTVL.